A selection of T cell receptor beta chains follows, all from one sample in a study of cytomegalovirus exposure and HLA in healthy donors. Generated by immunoSEQ multiplex PCR, the TCRdb table keeps only in-frame clones and is missing some. The sample includes tens of thousands of clones, about 80% of them seen just once. The material sequenced was PBMCs. These receptors were obtained from a man over 45 in good health and CMV-seronegative. Each CDR3 is given with its conserved first and last residue. D genes are given only for firm matches. Some rows mark clone size as missing; the rest say once, few, many or name a class of expanded clone.

CDR3aa	CDR3nt	j_gene	d_gene	abundance	v_gene
CASSLGPTRPSTSTDTQYF	TGTGCCAGCAGCTTGGGACCCACGAGGCCTTCGACTAGCACAGATACGCAGTATTTT	TRBJ2-3	NA	NA	TRBV5-6
CASSPTRDSFSYEQYF	TGTGCCAGCAGCCCAACGAGGGACAGTTTTTCCTACGAGCAGTACTTC	TRBJ2-7	TRBD1	NA	TRBV7-2
CAISYGDAGQSSYEQYF	TGTGCCATCAGTTATGGGGACGCGGGACAGAGCTCCTACGAGCAGTACTTC	TRBJ2-7	NA	NA	TRBV10-3
CASSTGAWQPQHF	TGTGCCAGCAGTACAGGGGCATGGCAGCCCCAGCATTTT	TRBJ1-5	TRBD1	NA	TRBV25-1
CAISPGGDGTEAFF	TGTGCCATCAGCCCAGGGGGTGACGGCACTGAAGCTTTCTTT	TRBJ1-1	TRBD1	NA	TRBV10-3
CASSHGRGRETQYF	TGTGCCAGCAGCCACGGAAGGGGGCGAGAGACCCAGTACTTC	TRBJ2-5	TRBD1	NA	TRBV14
CASSESPRTGNSNQPQHF	TGTGCCAGCAGTGAATCCCCCAGGACAGGGAATAGCAATCAGCCCCAGCATTTT	TRBJ1-5	TRBD1	NA	TRBV2
CATRTGTATNEKLFF	TGTGCCACCCGGACAGGAACCGCAACTAATGAAAAACTGTTTTTT	TRBJ1-4	TRBD1	NA	TRBV6-5
CASSHMDRGFDGYTF	TGCGCCAGCAGCCATATGGACAGGGGCTTCGATGGCTACACCTTC	TRBJ1-2	TRBD1	NA	TRBV4-1
CASSLTGGYEQYF	TGTGCCAGCAGTTTGACAGGGGGCTACGAGCAGTACTTC	TRBJ2-7	TRBD1	NA	TRBV28
CASSLRLAGVPWINEQFF	TGTGCCAGCAGCTTACGACTAGCGGGGGTCCCTTGGATCAATGAGCAGTTCTTC	TRBJ2-1	TRBD2	once	TRBV11-2
CASSLGQGKNSPLHF	TGCGCCAGCAGCTTGGGACAAGGAAAGAATTCACCCCTCCACTTT	TRBJ1-6	NA	NA	TRBV5-1
CASSSSGRYGYTF	TGTGCCAGCAGTTCATCAGGGCGCTATGGCTACACCTTC	TRBJ1-2	NA	NA	TRBV6-5
CASSLSVGGVETQYF	TGTGCCAGCAGCTTGTCTGTAGGGGGCGTTGAGACCCAGTACTTC	TRBJ2-5	TRBD1	NA	TRBV7-9
CASSVNWGGDEKLFF	TGCGCCAGCAGCGTAAATTGGGGAGGGGACGAAAAACTGTTTTTT	TRBJ1-4	NA	NA	TRBV5-1
CASSKGQGGTGELFF	TGCGCCAGCAGCAAGGGACAGGGAGGCACCGGGGAGCTGTTTTTT	TRBJ2-2	TRBD1	NA	TRBV5-1
CASRPDRGGSGANVLTF	TGTGCCAGTAGGCCGGACAGGGGGGGGTCTGGGGCCAACGTCCTGACTTTC	TRBJ2-6	TRBD1	NA	TRBV19
CSVELDRDLTDTQYF	TGCAGCGTTGAGCTGGACAGGGATTTAACAGATACGCAGTATTTT	TRBJ2-3	TRBD1	NA	TRBV29-1
CASIDGRLGTGELFF	TGCGCCAGCATAGACGGAAGACTGGGTACCGGGGAGCTGTTTTTT	TRBJ2-2	NA	NA	TRBV10-2
CASNSPATNEKLFF	TGTGCCAGCAACTCACCTGCAACTAATGAAAAACTGTTTTTT	TRBJ1-4	NA	NA	TRBV6-1
CASRPGGSSYEQYF	TGTGCCAGCAGGCCGGGGGGAAGCTCCTACGAGCAGTACTTC	TRBJ2-7	TRBD2	NA	TRBV7-2
CASSISGGGSTDTQYF	TGTGCCAGCAGCATTAGCGGGGGGGGATCCACAGATACGCAGTATTTT	TRBJ2-3	TRBD2	NA	TRBV7-2
CASSQEEGQGAWAEQFF	TGCGCCAGCAGCCAAGAGGAGGGACAGGGGGCTTGGGCTGAGCAGTTCTTC	TRBJ2-1	TRBD1	NA	TRBV4-1
CASRLTESSYEQYF	TGTGCCAGCAGACTGACAGAGAGCTCCTACGAGCAGTACTTC	TRBJ2-7	NA	NA	TRBV28
CASSLAGQGNSPLHF	TGCGCCAGCAGCTTGGCGGGACAGGGTAATTCACCCCTCCACTTT	TRBJ1-6	TRBD1	NA	TRBV5-1